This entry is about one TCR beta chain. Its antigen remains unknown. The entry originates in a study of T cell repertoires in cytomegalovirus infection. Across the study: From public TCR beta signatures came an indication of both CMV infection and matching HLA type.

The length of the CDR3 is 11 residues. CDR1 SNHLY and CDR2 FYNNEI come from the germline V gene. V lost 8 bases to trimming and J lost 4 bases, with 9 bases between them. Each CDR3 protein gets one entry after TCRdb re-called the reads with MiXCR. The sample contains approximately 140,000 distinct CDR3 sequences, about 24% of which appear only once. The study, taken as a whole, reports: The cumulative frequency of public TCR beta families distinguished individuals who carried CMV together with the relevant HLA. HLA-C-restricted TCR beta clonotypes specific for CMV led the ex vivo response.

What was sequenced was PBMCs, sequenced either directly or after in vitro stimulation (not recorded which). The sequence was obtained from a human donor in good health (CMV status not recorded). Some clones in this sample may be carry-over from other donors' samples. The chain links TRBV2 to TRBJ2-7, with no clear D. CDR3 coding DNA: TGTGCCAGCCAGGACGGATACGAGCAGTACGTC. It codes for CASQDGYEQYV.